Following are 30 T cell receptor beta chains from one sample sequenced in a study of graft-versus-host responses after intestinal transplantation. The assay was immunoSEQ multiplex PCR, and TCRdb's table has in-frame clones only and misses some. The sample shows more than 95,000 clones, roughly 93% of them seen only once. Their antigen targets remain unknown. The material was unstimulated CD8+ T cells sorted from spleen or lymph node cells, obtained before intestinal transplant. Every receptor here comes from a human donor who received an intestinal transplant.

The V call is TRBV12-5, the J call TRBJ1-1; D gene ambiguous. Trimming took 5 bases from V and 2 from J, leaving 15 bases between them. The germline V gene encodes CDR1 LGHNT and CDR2 FRNRAP. The CDR3 sequence is 15 residues long. CDR3 bases: TGTGCTAGTGGTCCGCCTAACGGAGTAAACACTGAAGCTTTCTTT. It encodes CASGPPNGVNTEAFF.

The chain couples TRBV29-1 to TRBJ1-2, with 8 bases matching TRBD1. Germline CDR1 reads SQVTM; CDR2 reads ANQGSEA. V shed 6 bases and J 5 bases; nucleotides not matched to a gene: 5. The CDR3 loop spans 12 amino acids. DNA of the CDR3: TGCAGCGTCGAGACAGGGGATTATGGCTACACCTTC. Residues: CSVETGDYGYTF.

This clone was seen only once. This chain links TRBV10-3 with TRBJ1-2; possibly TRBD1 for D (6 bases). The CDR3 is made up of 13 amino acids. The V end was cut by 7 bases, the J end by 8 bases, with 17 bases between. Germline V gene data show CDR1 as ENHRY and CDR2 as SYGVKD. The CDR3, as DNA: TGTGCCATCAAGGAGTCGGGGGCGCGAGGCTACACCTTC. Protein: CAIKESGARGYTF.

DNA for the CDR3: TGCGCCAGCAGCTTTCGAGGGACCTCCACAGATACGCAGTATTTT. It translates to CASSFRGTSTDTQYF. The chain uses TRBV5-1 and TRBJ2-3; D may be TRBD1 or TRBD2 (5 bases each). The germline CDR1 and CDR2 sequences are SGHRS and YFSETQ. Trimming took 2 bases from V and 2 from J, leaving 12 bases between them. The CDR3 length is 15 residues.

The chain uses TRBV7-8 and TRBJ2-2; D unclear. V was cut by 4 bases and J by 5 bases, with 5 bases left in between. CDR3 size: 12 residues. Germline values: CDR1 SGHVS, CDR2 FQNEAQ. The chain's CDR3 is CASSSGTGELFF. The CDR3 nucleotides read TGTGCCAGCAGCTCCGGGACCGGGGAGCTGTTTTTT. The full variable domain, completed using reference TRBV7-8 and TRBJ2-2, is GAGVSQSPRYKVAKRGQDVALRCDPISGHVSLFWYQQALGQGPEFLTYFQNEAQLDKSGLPSDRFFAERPEGSVSTLKIQRTQQEDSAVYLCASSSGTGELFFGEGSRLTVL.

This sequence joins TRBV11-3 and TRBJ1-1; D perhaps matches TRBD1 (5 bases). The CDR3 consists of 13 residues. Germline CDR1 is SGHNT and CDR2 is YENEEA. V was trimmed by 1 base and J by 6 bases, leaving 9 bases between them. The CDR3 sequence: CASSLGPGAEAFF. In DNA form, the CDR3 reads TGTGCCAGCAGCTTAGGCCCGGGGGCTGAAGCTTTCTTT.

The V gene is TRBV2, the J gene TRBJ1-5, with D unresolved. Trimming removed 5 bases at V and 0 bases at J, with 14 bases between. Germline V gene sequence: CDR1 SNHLY, CDR2 FYNNEI. The CDR3 runs 16 residues. The CDR3 reads CASSSFTDFSNQPQHF. Here the CDR3 DNA reads TGTGCCAGCAGTTCCTTCACAGACTTTAGCAATCAGCCCCAGCATTTT.

The J gene is TRBJ2-1, the V gene TRBV7-8, with D unresolved. CDR1 and CDR2 from the germline V gene are SGHVS and FQNEAQ. V was pared by 2 bases and J by 8 bases, with 7 bases between. The CDR3 spans 12 residues. The CDR3 region is CASSLPLDEQFF. CDR3 bases: TGTGCCAGCAGCTTACCGTTGGATGAGCAGTTCTTC.

This clone was counted a single time. The chain couples TRBV4-1 to TRBJ1-2; no firm D call. The CDR3 loop spans 15 amino acids. The germline V gene encodes CDR1 MGHRA and CDR2 YSYEKL. V shed 2 bases and J shed 2 bases, with 12 bases lying between them. The CDR3 loop is CASSQPLTTNYGYTF. DNA of the CDR3: TGCGCCAGCAGCCAACCCTTGACAACGAACTATGGCTACACCTTC.

This chain uses TRBV4-1 with TRBJ1-5; 8 nucleotides match TRBD1. Per the germline V gene, CDR1 is MGHRA and CDR2 is YSYEKL. The V and J ends lost 2 bases and 0 bases, in that order; junction bases with no gene match: 3. This CDR3 has 16 amino acids. The CDR3 spells CASSQNRGDSNQPQHF. The CDR3 DNA reads as TGCGCCAGCAGCCAAAACAGGGGGGATAGCAATCAGCCCCAGCATTTT.

The chain uses TRBV9 and TRBJ2-5; D remains ambiguous. This CDR3 is built from 11 residues. From germline, CDR1 is SGDLS and CDR2 YYNGEE. Trimming stripped 4 bases from V and 3 bases from J, with 4 bases between. CDR3 bases: TGTGCCAGCAGCAGGGAAGAGACCCAGTACTTC. This translates into CASSREETQYF. Filled out from reference TRBV9 and TRBJ2-5, the complete variable domain reads DSGVTQTPKHLITATGQRVTLRCSPRSGDLSVYWYQQSLDQGLQFLIQYYNGEERAKGNILERFSAQQFPDLHSELNLSSLELGDSALYFCASSREETQYFGPGTRLLVL.

V is TRBV19 and J is TRBJ1-3, with D hard to call. Germline CDR1 LNHDA, CDR2 SQIVND (reference sequence). This CDR3 has 14 residues. The germline V and J ends were trimmed by 3 bases and 1 base, with 7 bases remaining between them. CDR3: CASSIGISGNTIYF. CDR3 sequence (DNA): TGTGCCAGTAGTATTGGAATTTCTGGAAACACCATATATTTT. The whole variable domain, filled in from reference TRBV19 and TRBJ1-3, reads DGGITQSPKYLFRKEGQNVTLSCEQNLNHDAMYWYRQDPGQGLRLIYYSQIVNDFQKGDIAEGYSVSREKKESFPLTVTSAQKNPTAFYLCASSIGISGNTIYFGEGSWLTVV.

The chain is built from TRBV7-9 and TRBJ2-1; 9 nucleotides agree with TRBD2. The CDR3 loop spans 16 amino acids. The germline CDR1 and CDR2 sequences are SEHNR and FQNEAQ (reference sequence). J gave up 2 bases and V 5 bases, and 7 bases lay outside the gene matches. The CDR3 loop reads CASSGYAGGTYNEQFF. The DNA of the CDR3 is TGTGCCAGCAGCGGATATGCGGGAGGGACCTACAATGAGCAGTTCTTC. Full variable domain (rest looked up from reference TRBV7-9 and TRBJ2-1): DTGVSQNPRHKITKRGQNVTFRCDPISEHNRLYWYRQTLGQGPEFLTYFQNEAQLEKSRLLSDRFSAERPKGSFSTLEIQRTEQGDSAMYLCASSGYAGGTYNEQFFGPGTRLTVL.

This sequence joins TRBV5-4 and TRBJ2-7, with a possible D match to TRBD2 (5 bases). The CDR3 runs to 14 residues. CDR1 SGHNT and CDR2 YYREEE come from the germline V gene (reference sequence). V lost 0 bases and J lost 0, with 7 bases in between. The CDR3 protein is CASSLGGSSYEQYF. The DNA for the CDR3 is TGTGCCAGCAGCTTGGGTGGGAGCTCCTACGAGCAGTACTTC.

The gene calls are TRBV7-9 and TRBJ2-7; maybe TRBD1 (6 bases). The length of the CDR3 is 15 residues. V gave up 4 bases and J gave up 5 bases, with 18 bases separating them. Per germline, CDR1 SEHNR and CDR2 FQNEAQ (reference sequence). The CDR3 DNA follows: TGTGCCAGCAGCTCCTCGGACAGCGGTCAGGACGAGCAGTACTTC. Amino acids: CASSSSDSGQDEQYF.

The chain links TRBV23-1 to TRBJ1-1; D might be TRBD1 (6 bases). TRBV23-1 is assigned to the ORF class and has an uncertain function. The CDR3 is 15 residues long. V was shortened by 4 bases and J by 2 bases, with 14 bases between the two germline ends. The CDR3 DNA reads TGCGCCAGCAGTCCGTCGGGACATCGAAACACTGAAGCTTTCTTT. It is translated as CASSPSGHRNTEAFF.

The V gene is TRBV2, the J gene TRBJ2-6; D may be TRBD1 (5 bases). The CDR3 consists of 14 residues. Germline V lookup: CDR1 SNHLY, CDR2 FYNNEI. The ends were cut back, 6 bases at V and 0 bases at J, with 6 bases in the middle. The CDR3 DNA follows: TGTGCCAGCAGGACAGCCTCTGGGGCCAACGTCCTGACTTTC. It yields the protein CASRTASGANVLTF.

This clone has just one count. DNA for the CDR3: TGTGCCAGCAGCGTAGAAGCGGGGGAACGCTACGAGCAGTACTTC. Amino acid sequence: CASSVEAGERYEQYF. The chain uses TRBV9 and TRBJ2-7; the match to TRBD2 covers 8 bases. The CDR3 spans 15 residues. CDR1 and CDR2 from the germline V gene are SGDLS and YYNGEE. Losses at the gene ends were 0 bases for V and 3 bases for J; bases not matched to a gene: 5.

The chain carries TRBV2 and TRBJ2-7; no definite D call. The CDR3 is 13 amino acids. Trimming pared 6 bases from V and 2 bases from J, leaving 11 bases between. Germline V lookup: CDR1 SNHLY, CDR2 FYNNEI. CDR3 DNA: TGTGCCAGCAGGACGATGGGAACCTACGAGCAGTACTTC. This translates into CASRTMGTYEQYF.

The rearrangement uses TRBV7-6 and TRBJ2-7; tentatively, D is TRBD1 or TRBD2 (5 bases each). The V end was cut by 1 base, the J end by 6 bases, with 10 bases between. Germline V gene lookup returns CDR1 SGHVS and CDR2 FNYEAQ. This CDR3 is built from 13 residues. In DNA form, the CDR3 reads TGTGCCAGCAGCTTAGAGGGGCGGGCCGAGCAGTACTTC. Residues: CASSLEGRAEQYF.

J is TRBJ2-2 and V is TRBV2; D tentatively reads TRBD1 or TRBD2 (5 bases each). The germline V and J ends were trimmed by 2 bases and 5 bases, with 15 bases remaining between them. Per the germline V gene, CDR1 is SNHLY and CDR2 is FYNNEI. This CDR3 has 16 residues. CDR3 in DNA: TGTGCCAGCAGTGAATCCCGCAGGGACGATACCGGGGAGCTGTTTTTT. This sequence encodes CASSESRRDDTGELFF.

The chain uses TRBV27 and TRBJ2-1; 10 nucleotides line up with TRBD1. This CDR3 is 16 amino acids long. Germline trimming cut 7 bases from V and 3 bases from J; bases unmatched to any gene: 9. Germline CDR1 and CDR2: MNHEY and SMNVEV (reference sequence). The CDR3 reads CASIKLGQGLYNEQFF. The DNA of the CDR3 is TGTGCCAGCATCAAATTGGGACAGGGGCTCTACAATGAGCAGTTCTTC.

This chain connects TRBV11-2 to TRBJ2-7, with TRBD1 matching over 9 bases. The V and J ends lost 5 bases and 4 bases, in that order; junction bases with no gene match: 0. Looked up from germline, CDR1 is SGHAT and CDR2 is FQNNGV. The CDR3 covers 12 residues. DNA for the CDR3: TGTGCCAGCAGCGGACAGGGGTACGAGCAGTACTTC. It yields the protein CASSGQGYEQYF.

The chain joins TRBV7-9 to TRBJ2-7; D is uncertain. This CDR3 is built from 12 residues. V was trimmed by 8 bases and J by 0 bases, leaving 8 bases between them. Looked up from germline, CDR1 is SEHNR and CDR2 is FQNEAQ (reference sequence). CDR3 sequence (DNA): TGTGCCAGCCTGACTGACTCCTACGAGCAGTACTTC. It is translated as CASLTDSYEQYF.

The rearrangement uses TRBV2 and TRBJ2-5; TRBD1 matches 7 bases. Germline loops: CDR1 SNHLY, CDR2 FYNNEI. The V gene end was trimmed by 8 bases and the J gene end by 4 bases; junction bases not matched to a gene: 16. The CDR3 covers 16 residues. The CDR3 sequence: CASELLRTGGGETQYF. CDR3 DNA: TGTGCCAGCGAGTTACTCCGGACAGGAGGTGGAGAGACCCAGTACTTC.

CDR3 sequence (DNA): TGTGCCAGCAAGGAGACTTCTGGAAACACCATATATTTT. Translated: CASKETSGNTIYF. The rearrangement uses TRBV6-1 and TRBJ1-3; D is ambiguous. The CDR3 contains 13 residues. From germline, CDR1 is MNHNS and CDR2 SASEGT. The V gene lost 7 bases and the J gene lost 1 base, with 8 bases spanning the gap.

The chain uses TRBV19 and TRBJ2-7; 8 bases align to TRBD1. With 3 bases clipped from V and 0 bases from J, the junction kept 4 bases outside the gene matches. In germline, CDR1 is LNHDA, CDR2 SQIVND (reference sequence). There are 15 residues in the CDR3. CDR3 region: CASSIGTGSSYEQYF. The CDR3 DNA reads TGTGCCAGTAGTATTGGGACAGGAAGCTCCTACGAGCAGTACTTC.

The J gene is TRBJ1-1, the V gene TRBV7-8, with D perhaps TRBD1 (5 bases). The CDR3 is 17 residues long. From germline, CDR1 is SGHVS and CDR2 FQNEAQ. V gave up 2 bases and J gave up 0 bases, with 16 bases separating them. CDR3 in DNA: TGTGCCAGCAGCTTACCGGGGACCGCTACCATGAACACTGAAGCTTTCTTT. Its protein product is CASSLPGTATMNTEAFF.

This chain connects TRBV27 to TRBJ2-7; D may be TRBD1 (5 bases). In germline, CDR1 is MNHEY, CDR2 SMNVEV (reference sequence). This CDR3 comprises 15 residues. Trimming pared 6 bases from V and 1 base from J, leaving 16 bases between. The CDR3 region is CASRNQGLGSYEQYF. Written as DNA, the CDR3 is TGTGCCAGCAGGAACCAGGGATTAGGTTCCTACGAGCAGTACTTC.

This chain links TRBV6-6 with TRBJ1-2; 9 bases align to TRBD1. Per germline, CDR1 MNHNY and CDR2 SVGAGI (reference sequence). J gave up 7 bases and V 6 bases, and 12 bases lay outside the gene matches. The CDR3 runs to 15 residues. In DNA form, the CDR3 reads TGTGCCAGCAGCCGAGAAATACAGGGGGCAGTTGGCTACACCTTC. Translation: CASSREIQGAVGYTF.